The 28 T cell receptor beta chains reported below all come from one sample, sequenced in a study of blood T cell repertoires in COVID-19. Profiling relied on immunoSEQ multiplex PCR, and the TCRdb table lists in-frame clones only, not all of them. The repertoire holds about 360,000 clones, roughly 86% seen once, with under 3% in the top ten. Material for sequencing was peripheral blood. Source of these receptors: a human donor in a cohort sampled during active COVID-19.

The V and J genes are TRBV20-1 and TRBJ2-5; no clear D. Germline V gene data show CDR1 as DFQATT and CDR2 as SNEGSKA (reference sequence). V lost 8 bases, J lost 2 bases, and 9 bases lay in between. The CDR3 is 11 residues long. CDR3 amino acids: CSLSIQETQYF. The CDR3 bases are TGCAGTCTTAGTATACAAGAGACCCAGTACTTC.

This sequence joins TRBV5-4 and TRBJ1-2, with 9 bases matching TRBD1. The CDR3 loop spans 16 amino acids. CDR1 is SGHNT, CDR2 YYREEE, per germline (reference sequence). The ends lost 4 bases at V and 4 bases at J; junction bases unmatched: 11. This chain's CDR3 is CASSPTGGGLAYGYTF. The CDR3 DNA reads TGTGCCAGCAGCCCCACAGGGGGCGGGTTAGCCTATGGCTACACCTTC.

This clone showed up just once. The CDR3 spells CASSEARTEKYEQYF. The CDR3 coding sequence is TGTGCCAGCAGTGAAGCCCGGACAGAGAAGTACGAGCAGTACTTC. The chain links TRBV6-1 to TRBJ2-7, with a tentative D call TRBD1 (6 bases). With 0 bases removed from V and 4 bases from J, the gap between germline ends came to 13 bases. The CDR3 is 15 residues long. The germline CDR1 and CDR2 sequences are MNHNS and SASEGT.

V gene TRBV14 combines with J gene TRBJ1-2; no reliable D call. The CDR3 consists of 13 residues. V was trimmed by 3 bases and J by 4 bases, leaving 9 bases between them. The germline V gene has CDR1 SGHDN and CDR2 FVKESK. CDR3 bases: TGTGCCAGCAGCCAGGGAGGCGGCTATGGCTACACCTTC. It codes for CASSQGGGYGYTF.

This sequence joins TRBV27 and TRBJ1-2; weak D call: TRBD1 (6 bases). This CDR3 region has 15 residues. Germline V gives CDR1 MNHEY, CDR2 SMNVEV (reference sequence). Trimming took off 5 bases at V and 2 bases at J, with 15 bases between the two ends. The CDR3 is CASSAQGLGNYGYTF. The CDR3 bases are TGTGCCAGCAGTGCCCAGGGGTTAGGGAACTATGGCTACACCTTC.

DNA of the CDR3: TGCGCCAGCAGCTTGAATCCGGGAGTCGCTAGGAGCTACACCTTC. It yields the protein CASSLNPGVARSYTF. V usage is TRBV5-1 and J usage is TRBJ1-2; no firm D call. The CDR3 spans 15 residues. Trimming shortened V by 1 base and J by 9 bases, and 19 bases separated the two germline ends. Germline V gives CDR1 SGHRS, CDR2 YFSETQ.

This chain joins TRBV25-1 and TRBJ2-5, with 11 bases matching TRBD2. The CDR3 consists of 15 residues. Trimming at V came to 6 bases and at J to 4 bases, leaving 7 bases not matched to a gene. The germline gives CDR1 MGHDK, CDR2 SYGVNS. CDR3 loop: CASRTSGSVGETQYF. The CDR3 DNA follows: TGTGCCAGCAGAACTAGCGGGAGTGTTGGAGAGACCCAGTACTTC.

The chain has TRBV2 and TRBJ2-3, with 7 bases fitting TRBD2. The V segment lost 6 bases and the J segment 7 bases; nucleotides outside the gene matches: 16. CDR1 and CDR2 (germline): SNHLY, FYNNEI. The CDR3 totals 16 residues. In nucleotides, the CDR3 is TGTGCCAGCAGAAGACTAGCACTCCGCCAGGGTCATACGCAGTATTTT. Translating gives CASRRLALRQGHTQYF.

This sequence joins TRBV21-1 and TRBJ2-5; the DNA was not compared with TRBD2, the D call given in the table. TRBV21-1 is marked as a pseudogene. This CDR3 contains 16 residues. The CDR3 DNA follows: TGTGCCAGCAGCAAAGTACCTAGCGGGGACCAAGAGACCCAGTACTTC. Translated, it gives CASSKVPSGDQETQYF.

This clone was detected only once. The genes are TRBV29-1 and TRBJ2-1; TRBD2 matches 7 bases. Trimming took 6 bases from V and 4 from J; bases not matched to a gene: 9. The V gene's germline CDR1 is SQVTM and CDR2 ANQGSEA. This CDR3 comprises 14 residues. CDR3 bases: TGCAGCGTCGAGCTAGCGGAAATTTACAATGAGCAGTTCTTC. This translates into CSVELAEIYNEQFF.

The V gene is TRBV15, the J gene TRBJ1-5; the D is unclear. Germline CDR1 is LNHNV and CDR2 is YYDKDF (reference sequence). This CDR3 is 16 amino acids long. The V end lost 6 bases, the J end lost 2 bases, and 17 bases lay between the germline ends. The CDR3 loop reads CATSSSGGGGNQPQHF. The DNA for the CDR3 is TGTGCCACCAGTAGCTCCGGTGGAGGCGGCAATCAGCCCCAGCATTTT.

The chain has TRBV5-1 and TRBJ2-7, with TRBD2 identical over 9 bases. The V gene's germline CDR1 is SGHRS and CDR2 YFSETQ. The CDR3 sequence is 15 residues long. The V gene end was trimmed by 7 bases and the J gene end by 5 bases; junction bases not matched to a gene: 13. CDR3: CASGPVSGRSNEQYF. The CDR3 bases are TGCGCCAGCGGACCAGTCAGCGGGAGGTCGAACGAGCAGTACTTC.

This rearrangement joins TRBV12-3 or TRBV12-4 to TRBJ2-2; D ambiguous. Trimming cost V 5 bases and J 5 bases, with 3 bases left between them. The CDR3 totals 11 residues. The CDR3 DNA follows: TGTGCCAGCAGTATAACCGGGGAGCTGTTTTTT. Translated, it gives CASSITGELFF.

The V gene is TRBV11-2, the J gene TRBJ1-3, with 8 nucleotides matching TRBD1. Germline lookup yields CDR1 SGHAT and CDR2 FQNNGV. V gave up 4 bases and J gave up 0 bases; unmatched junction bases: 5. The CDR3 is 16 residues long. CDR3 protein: CASSYTTGGSGNTIYF. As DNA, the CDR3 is TGTGCCAGCAGCTACACCACAGGGGGCTCTGGAAACACCATATATTTT.

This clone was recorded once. This CDR3 reads CASSPGGASTDTQYF. The CDR3 DNA reads TGTGCCAGCAGCCCGGGAGGCGCAAGCACAGATACGCAGTATTTT. The chain combines TRBV5-5 with TRBJ2-3, with 7 bases that match TRBD2. Germline V gene lookup returns CDR1 SGHKS and CDR2 YYEKEE (reference sequence). The CDR3 spans 15 residues. V dropped 4 bases and J dropped 0; count of bases not matched to a gene: 5.

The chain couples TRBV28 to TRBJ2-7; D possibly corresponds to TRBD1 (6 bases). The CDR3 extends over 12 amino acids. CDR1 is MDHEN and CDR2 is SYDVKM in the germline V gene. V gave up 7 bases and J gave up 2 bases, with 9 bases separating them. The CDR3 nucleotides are TGTGCCAGCAAAGGACAGACCTACGAGCAGTACTTC. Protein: CASKGQTYEQYF.

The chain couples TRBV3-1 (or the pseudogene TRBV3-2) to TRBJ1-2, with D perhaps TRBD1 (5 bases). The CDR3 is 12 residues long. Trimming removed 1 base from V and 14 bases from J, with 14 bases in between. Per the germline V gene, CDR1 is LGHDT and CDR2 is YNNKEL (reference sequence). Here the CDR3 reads CASSQGDSSGTF. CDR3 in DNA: TGTGCCAGCAGCCAAGGAGACAGTTCTGGGACCTTC.

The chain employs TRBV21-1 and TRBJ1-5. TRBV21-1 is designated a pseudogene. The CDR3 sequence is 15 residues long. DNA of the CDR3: TGTGCCAGCAGCCCGGACTGCTCCCCAGGACAGCCCCAGCATTTT. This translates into CASSPDCSPGQPQHF.

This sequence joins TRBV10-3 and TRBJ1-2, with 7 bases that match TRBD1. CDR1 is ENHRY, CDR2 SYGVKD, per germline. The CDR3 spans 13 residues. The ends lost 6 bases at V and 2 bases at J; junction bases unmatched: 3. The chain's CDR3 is CAISPGQNYGYTF. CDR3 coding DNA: TGTGCCATCAGCCCGGGACAGAACTATGGCTACACCTTC.

CDR3 protein: CAWSVRATGPRGPQHF. In DNA form, the CDR3 reads TGTGCCTGGAGTGTTAGGGCTACAGGGCCTCGGGGGCCCCAGCATTTT. The chain joins TRBV30 to TRBJ1-5, with D possibly being TRBD1 (6 bases). The germline CDR1 and CDR2 sequences are GTSNPN and SVGIG (reference sequence). The CDR3 totals 16 residues. V lost 0 bases, J lost 9 bases, and 21 bases lay in between.

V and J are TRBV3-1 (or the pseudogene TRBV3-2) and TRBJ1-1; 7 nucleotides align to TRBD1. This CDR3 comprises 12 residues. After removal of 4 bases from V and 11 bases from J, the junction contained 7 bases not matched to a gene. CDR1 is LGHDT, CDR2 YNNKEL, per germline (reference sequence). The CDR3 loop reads CASSREDRAAFF. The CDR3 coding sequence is TGTGCCAGCAGCCGAGAAGACAGGGCGGCTTTCTTT.

The CDR3 loop reads CASRGPQGWDTQYF. CDR3 coding DNA: TGTGCCAGCAGGGGGCCCCAGGGATGGGATACGCAGTATTTT. The J gene is TRBJ2-3, the V gene TRBV6-5; the D gene is possibly TRBD1 (5 bases). Germline CDR1 MNHEY, CDR2 SVGAGI. The CDR3 extends over 14 amino acids. V was cut by 6 bases and J by 6 bases, with 16 bases left in between.

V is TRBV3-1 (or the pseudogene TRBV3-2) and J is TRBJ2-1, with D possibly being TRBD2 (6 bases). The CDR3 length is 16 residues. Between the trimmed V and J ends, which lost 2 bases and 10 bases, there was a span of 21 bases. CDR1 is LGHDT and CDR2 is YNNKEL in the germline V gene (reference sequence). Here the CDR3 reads CASSQRRVFGYQEQFF. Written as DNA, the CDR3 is TGTGCCAGCAGCCAACGGAGGGTCTTCGGGTATCAGGAGCAGTTCTTC.

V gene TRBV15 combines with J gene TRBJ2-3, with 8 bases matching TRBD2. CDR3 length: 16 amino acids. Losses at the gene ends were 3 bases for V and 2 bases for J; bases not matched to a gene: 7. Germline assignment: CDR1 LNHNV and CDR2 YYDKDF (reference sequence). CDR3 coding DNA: TGTGCCACCAGCAGGGTTAGCGGGGCCTTCACAGATACGCAGTATTTT. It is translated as CATSRVSGAFTDTQYF.

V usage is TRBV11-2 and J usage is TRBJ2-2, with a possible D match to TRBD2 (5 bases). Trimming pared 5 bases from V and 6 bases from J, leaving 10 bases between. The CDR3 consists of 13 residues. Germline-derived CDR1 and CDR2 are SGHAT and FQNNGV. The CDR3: CASSPTGAGELFF. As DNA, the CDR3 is TGTGCCAGCAGCCCAACCGGGGCCGGGGAGCTGTTTTTT.

CDR3 DNA: TGTGCCAGCAGATATCCGGGTGGAGGTGAGCAGTTCTTC. Translating gives CASRYPGGGEQFF. This sequence joins TRBV11-2 and TRBJ2-1; a possible D gene is TRBD2 (5 bases). The CDR3 is 13 residues long. Trimming cost V 6 bases and J 9 bases, with 15 bases left between them. CDR1 and CDR2 from the germline V gene are SGHAT and FQNNGV.

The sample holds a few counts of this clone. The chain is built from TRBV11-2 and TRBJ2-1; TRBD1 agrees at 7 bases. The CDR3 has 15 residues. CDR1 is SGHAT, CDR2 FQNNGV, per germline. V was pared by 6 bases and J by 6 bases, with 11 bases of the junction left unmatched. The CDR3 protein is CASRQPGQSGNEQFF. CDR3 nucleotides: TGTGCCAGCAGGCAACCGGGACAGTCAGGCAATGAGCAGTTCTTC. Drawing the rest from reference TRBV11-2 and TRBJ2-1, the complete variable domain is EAGVAQSPRYKIIEKRQSVAFWCNPISGHATLYWYQQILGQGPKLLIQFQNNGVVDDSQLPKDRFSAERLKGVDSTLKIQPAKLEDSAVYLCASRQPGQSGNEQFFGPGTRLTVL.

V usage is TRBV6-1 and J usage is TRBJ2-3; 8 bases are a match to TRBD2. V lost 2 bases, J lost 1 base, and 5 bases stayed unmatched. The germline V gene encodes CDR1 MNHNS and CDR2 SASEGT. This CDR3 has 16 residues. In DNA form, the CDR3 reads TGTGCCAGCAGTGAACGGGCGCGGGAGGGCACAGATACGCAGTATTTT. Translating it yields CASSERAREGTDTQYF.